This T cell receptor beta chain comes out of a study of T-cell memory formation after mild COVID-19 (dated by TCRdb to the early 2020s). At the level of the whole study: TCR sequence clusters from the two donors were largely donor specific. Longitudinal TCRalpha and TCRbeta repertoire sequencing tracked T-cell clones expanding and contracting after mild COVID-19 in two donors. The cohort was made up of two young adult volunteers, one female and one male, who were previously healthy. Paper-wide results and their limitations: Clones that contracted from day 15 to 85 showed balanced CD4/CD8 phenotypes, whereas a second wave of clones that expanded from day 15 to 37 leaned towards CD4+. Only a couple of mild cases were covered by the study, and larger cohorts that include severe cases with pre-infection samples were considered necessary. Some responding clones were found in pre-infection memory, which suggests that pre-existing cross-reactive memory T cells took part in the SARS-CoV-2 response. SARS-CoV-2 specificity of the second-wave clones peaking on day 37 was not confirmed. Contracting CD4+ clones appeared mostly in the CM and EM memory subsets, whereas CD8+ clones were enriched in EMRA.

A note on this clonotype: What antigen it recognizes has not been identified. Nothing much larger sits one base from this clone, and base qualities are not available.

This sample was sequenced with an Illumina NovaSeq 6000. cDNA libraries for TCRalpha and TCRbeta were prepared by 5'RACE using constant-segment primers, with sample barcodes and unique molecular identifiers added. Trizol reagent was used to extract RNA from every sample. Libraries were amplified in two PCR steps, with a second sample barcode and Illumina TruSeq adapters added in the second step. Libraries were sequenced on an Illumina NovaSeq with 2 x 150 bp paired-end reads. The paper's processing steps were these. Demultiplexing of reads and collapsing into UMI-guided consensus sequences were performed with migec v1.2.7. Using mixcr v2.1.11, UMI consensuses were aligned to TRA and TRB V and J templates and then assembled into clonotypes. Clonotypes were classified as expanded or contracted when called significant by both edgeR and NoisET, with noise models trained on biological replicates. For edgeR calls, the cutoffs were a false discovery rate-adjusted p below 0.01 and a log2 fold-change threshold of 1. As an exploratory analysis of dynamics, max-normalized trajectories of the 1000 most abundant clonotypes were examined by PCA with hierarchical clustering. Separately sequenced CD4+ and CD8+ repertoires were used to assign a CD4 or CD8 phenotype to each responding clone. TCRdb reran the public reads through fastp at Q25 and MiXCR, keeping productive beta chains. Identical CDR3 protein sequences are pooled into one entry, listed with their most common genes and DNA. TCRdb's processing, not the authors', yielded these V and J calls. Here the sample has about 400,000 distinct CDR3 sequences; roughly an eighth occur a single time. The ten largest clones add up to around a fifth of the sample.

PBMCs were isolated by Ficoll-Paque density gradient centrifugation. Spanning cysteine to phenylalanine, the CDR3 consists of 14 amino acids. CDR3 DNA is the only sequence kept; it has 42 bases, read in frame from the first base. The junction shows trimming of 4 bases on V and 6 bases on J, plus 15 bases between the germline ends. CDR1 and CDR2 (SGHRS, YFSETQ) derive from the germline V gene. Sequencing was performed on PBMCs or a T cell subset sorted from them (not recorded which). This TCR was sampled from a man aged 18-30 years who had mild COVID-19 (a few samples of this study predate the infection). The sample titles of this study are shuffled in the database, so cell type and time point are left out; the donor was told from shared clones. The V gene is TRBV5-1 and the J gene is TRBJ2-3; perhaps TRBD1 is the D gene, with 6 bases matching. CDR3 sequence: CASSPGTGFDTQYF. Read as DNA, the sequence is TGCGCCAGCAGCCCAGGAACAGGGTTTGATACGCAGTATTTT.